This TCR beta chain was captured by sequencing in a study of T cells in localized non-small cell lung cancer. Study results and caveats: With higher T cell density in blood came longer overall survival. Heterogeneity cannot be ruled out, as sequencing used one tumor region only. Adjacent uninvolved lung had the highest clonality, suggesting focused antigen responses. Out of the top 100 tumor clones, a median roughly 50 were seen in adjacent lung.

The CDR3 is 18 residues long. V was trimmed by 5 bases and J by 0 bases, leaving 20 bases between them. Germline V lookup: CDR1 MNHEY, CDR2 SMNVEV (reference sequence). On this clone: Its antigen is currently unknown.

Profiling relied on immunoSEQ multiplex PCR, and the TCRdb table lists in-frame clones only, not all of them. The table shows 30,000 to 45,000 clones, with 80% to 90% occurring only once. This chain links TRBV27 with TRBJ2-4, with a possible D match to TRBD2 (6 bases). Here the sequenced sample was peripheral blood, taken before any cancer treatment. The receptor was isolated from a woman aged 40-70 years with stage I lung adenocarcinoma. Written as DNA, the CDR3 is TGTGCCAGCAGTCGGGCCTTCCCCACGGGGGTAGCCAAAAACATTCAGTACTTC. Its protein product is CASSRAFPTGVAKNIQYF.